Listed here is a single T cell receptor beta chain. Its specificity is unknown. The PCR contained 60 Vbeta and 13 Jbeta primers. Using immunoSEQ multiplex PCR, the repertoire was profiled, and TCRdb retains in-frame clones only, with some absent. This sample contains 150,000 to 200,000 clones. This sample is part of a study of cytomegalovirus exposure and HLA in healthy donors. Regarding the study as a whole: A few CMV-associated chains proved CMV antigen-specific in vitro.

The TCR was taken from a woman under 30 in good health and CMV-seropositive. The specimen was PBMCs.

The CDR3 loop is CASRRGAGETQYF. For the CDR3, the DNA is TGTGCCAGCAGACGGGGGGCCGGGGAGACCCAGTACTTC. This sequence joins TRBV7-8 and TRBJ2-5; maybe TRBD2 (7 bases). This CDR3 is built from 13 residues. The V end lost 6 bases, the J end lost 5 bases, and 13 bases lay between the germline ends. The germline gives CDR1 SGHVS, CDR2 FQNEAQ.